This is a list of T cell receptor beta chains from one sample in a study of T cell responses to AZD1222 COVID-19 vaccine. Here immunoSEQ multiplex PCR was the method, and the copy in TCRdb shows in-frame clones only, minus some. The sample has some 170,000 clones; over 85% are singletons. Sequencing used peripheral blood, obtained on day 0 of AZD1222 vaccination. Receptors were obtained from an adult in good health. The conserved cysteine and the conserved F or W are not part of the CDR3 here. Size tells how often a clone was seen (once, few, many) or the class of an expanded clone, and some rows leave it out.

V gene: TRBV5-1; clone size: .; CDR3 protein: ASSLEGKNTEAF
V gene: TRBV11-2; clone size: .; CDR3 protein: ASSFPTTDLIGTEAF
V gene: TRBV25-1; clone size: .; CDR3 protein: ASSPGYEQY
V gene: TRBV5-6; clone size: once; CDR3 protein: ASSFSSGEVGETQY
V gene: TRBV5-1; clone size: .; CDR3 protein: ATRKTGVETGELF
V gene: TRBV28; clone size: .; CDR3 protein: ATGQGANGYT
V gene: TRBV6-2/TRBV6-3; clone size: .; CDR3 protein: ASSSPGGNTEAF
V gene: TRBV7-2; clone size: .; CDR3 protein: ASSAQGGTEAF
V gene: TRBV11-2; clone size: .; CDR3 protein: ASSLLAGEETQY
V gene: TRBV6-4; clone size: .; CDR3 protein: ATSPETSAGSNEQF
V gene: TRBV7-9; clone size: .; CDR3 protein: ASSLGGDSNQPQH
V gene: TRBV15; clone size: .; CDR3 protein: ATSRGGWEKLF
V gene: TRBV5-4; clone size: .; CDR3 protein: ASSHSGRANNEQF
V gene: TRBV7-9; clone size: .; CDR3 protein: ASSLGDRDTGELF
V gene: TRBV5-4; clone size: .; CDR3 protein: ASSFDRRNTEAF
V gene: TRBV7-9; clone size: .; CDR3 protein: ASRITGMRMNTEAF
V gene: TRBV15; clone size: .; CDR3 protein: ATSLPGTNTGELF
V gene: TRBV2; clone size: .; CDR3 protein: ASSVGSGGYGYT
V gene: TRBV9; clone size: .; CDR3 protein: ASTHVRGPNQPQH
V gene: TRBV9; clone size: .; CDR3 protein: ASSEHQGAEQY
V gene: TRBV4-2; clone size: .; CDR3 protein: ASSQDRSSGNTIY
V gene: TRBV7-2; clone size: once; CDR3 protein: ASSPWGGRPDTQY
V gene: TRBV6-5; clone size: .; CDR3 protein: ASRRSPGTGDGYT
V gene: TRBV10-1; clone size: .; CDR3 protein: ASSDFRGQPQH
V gene: TRBV12-5; clone size: .; CDR3 protein: ASGLAGGPETQY
V gene: TRBV3-1/TRBV3-2; clone size: .; CDR3 protein: ASSLLGSGTFTDTQY
V gene: TRBV14; clone size: .; CDR3 protein: ATSSDAQNSPLH
V gene: TRBV10-1; clone size: .; CDR3 protein: ASSLSGRGSPYNEQF
V gene: TRBV5-1; clone size: .; CDR3 protein: ASSGGAGNEQF
V gene: TRBV3-1/TRBV3-2; clone size: .; CDR3 protein: ASSQDPGGDEQF
V gene: TRBV5-5; clone size: .; CDR3 protein: ASSSIIGTGGSHSNQPQH
V gene: TRBV21-1; clone size: .; CDR3 protein: ASSGVPWQETQY
V gene: TRBV30; clone size: .; CDR3 protein: AGDRGAEAF
V gene: TRBV19; clone size: .; CDR3 protein: ASNIDKAGGTEAF
V gene: TRBV6-5; clone size: few; CDR3 protein: ASSYQGSGANVLT
V gene: TRBV19; clone size: once; CDR3 protein: ASSPTSASYNEQF
V gene: TRBV6-2/TRBV6-3; clone size: .; CDR3 protein: ASSSPGGSGNTIY
V gene: TRBV25-1; clone size: .; CDR3 protein: ASSEQGRTEAF
V gene: TRBV21-1; clone size: .; CDR3 protein: ASIRGVMGDTQY
V gene: TRBV19; clone size: once; CDR3 protein: ASRKGGNYGYT
V gene: TRBV6-5; clone size: once; CDR3 protein: ASGTWTQF
V gene: TRBV27; clone size: .; CDR3 protein: ASSRGQNYGYT
V gene: TRBV7-9; clone size: .; CDR3 protein: ASSLSDRDNEQY
V gene: TRBV6-5; clone size: .; CDR3 protein: ASTGVGQGRETQY
V gene: TRBV7-2; clone size: .; CDR3 protein: ASSTRRDYEQY
V gene: TRBV14; clone size: .; CDR3 protein: ASSQEGAGVGPDNEQF
V gene: TRBV5-1; clone size: .; CDR3 protein: ASSLGDRVGNTIY
V gene: TRBV18; clone size: .; CDR3 protein: ASSPNTQPNTIY
V gene: TRBV13; clone size: .; CDR3 protein: ASSPQGRVHNEQF
V gene: TRBV25-1; clone size: .; CDR3 protein: ASSGRARGVYGYT
V gene: TRBV7-2; clone size: .; CDR3 protein: ASSLGRGNTIY
V gene: TRBV18; clone size: .; CDR3 protein: ASSPQLAGEETQY
V gene: TRBV3-1/TRBV3-2; clone size: .; CDR3 protein: ASSQGSSQYEQY
V gene: TRBV5-8; clone size: .; CDR3 protein: ASRRTEGDEKLF
V gene: TRBV5-1; clone size: .; CDR3 protein: ASSLLGDTEAF
V gene: TRBV5-8; clone size: .; CDR3 protein: ASSLPRQGDNQPQH